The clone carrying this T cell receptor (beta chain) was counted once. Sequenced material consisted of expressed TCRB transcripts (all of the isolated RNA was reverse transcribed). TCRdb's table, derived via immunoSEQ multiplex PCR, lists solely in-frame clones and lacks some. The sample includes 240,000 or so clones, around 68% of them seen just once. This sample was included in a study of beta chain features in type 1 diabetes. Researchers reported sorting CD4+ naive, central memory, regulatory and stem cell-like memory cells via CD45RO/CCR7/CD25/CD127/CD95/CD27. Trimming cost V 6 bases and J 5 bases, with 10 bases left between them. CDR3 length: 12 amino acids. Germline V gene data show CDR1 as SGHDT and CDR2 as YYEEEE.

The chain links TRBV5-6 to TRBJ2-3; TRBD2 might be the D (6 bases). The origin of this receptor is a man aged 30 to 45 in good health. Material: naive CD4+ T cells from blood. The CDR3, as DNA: TGTGCCAGCAACGCCGGGGGAGATACGCAGTATTTT. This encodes CASNAGGDTQYF.